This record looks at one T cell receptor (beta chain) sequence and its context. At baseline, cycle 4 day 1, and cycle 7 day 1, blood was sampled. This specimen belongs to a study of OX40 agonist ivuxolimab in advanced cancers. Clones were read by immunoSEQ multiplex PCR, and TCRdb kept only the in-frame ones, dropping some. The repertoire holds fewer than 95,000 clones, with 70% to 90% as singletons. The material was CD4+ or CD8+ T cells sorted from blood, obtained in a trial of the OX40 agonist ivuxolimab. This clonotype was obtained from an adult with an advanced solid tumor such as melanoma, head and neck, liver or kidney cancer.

The CDR3 reads CASSVNSYNSPLHF. CDR3 DNA: TGTGCCAGCAGCGTAAACTCCTATAATTCACCCCTCCACTTT. The rearrangement links TRBV9 to TRBJ1-6; D gene ambiguous. The germline V gene has CDR1 SGDLS and CDR2 YYNGEE. V shed 1 base and J shed 0 bases, with 2 bases lying between them. The CDR3 loop spans 14 amino acids.